This T cell receptor (beta chain) was found in a study of shared clonotypes between healthy human individuals. Study-level information: Participating donors consisted of two women and a few men aged 18 to 49.

On this clone: What it binds is unknown.

Notes on the study in general: The low donor count limited represented genetic and exposure-history diversity.

TCRdb keeps only in-frame clones here, not all; method: immunoSEQ multiplex PCR. The data contain millions of clones, about 95% of them singletons. The V and J ends lost 5 bases and 5 bases respectively, with 18 bases between them. The CDR3 totals 16 residues. CDR1 MNHNY and CDR2 SVGAGI come from the germline V gene (reference sequence). CD45RO-negative cells were positively selected for CCR7, leaving out terminally differentiated effector memory CD45RA+ cells. Donors, without exception, were Caucasian adults residing in Nashville, Tennessee. This sequence originates from a man aged 18 to 30 in good health. The rearrangement uses TRBV6-6 and TRBJ1-4; a weak D match, TRBD1 (6 bases). The sample consisted of naive CD8+ T cells sorted from blood. CDR3 in amino acids: CASSRSGQGKNEKLFF. For the CDR3, the DNA is TGTGCCAGCAGTCGGAGCGGGCAGGGGAAGAATGAAAAACTGTTTTTT.